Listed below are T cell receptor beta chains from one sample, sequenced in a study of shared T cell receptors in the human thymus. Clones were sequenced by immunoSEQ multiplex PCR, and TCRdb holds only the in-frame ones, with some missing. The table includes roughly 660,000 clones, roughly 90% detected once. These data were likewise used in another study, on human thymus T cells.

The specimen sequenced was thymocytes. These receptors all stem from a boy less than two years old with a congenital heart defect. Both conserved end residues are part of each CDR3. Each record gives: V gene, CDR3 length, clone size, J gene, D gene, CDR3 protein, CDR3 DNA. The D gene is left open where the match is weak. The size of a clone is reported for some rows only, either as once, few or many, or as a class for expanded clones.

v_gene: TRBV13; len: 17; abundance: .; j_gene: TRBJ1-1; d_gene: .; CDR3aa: CASERRTPRRGNTEAFF; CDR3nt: TGTGCCAGCGAACGGAGGACACCGAGGAGGGGGAACACTGAAGCTTTCTTT
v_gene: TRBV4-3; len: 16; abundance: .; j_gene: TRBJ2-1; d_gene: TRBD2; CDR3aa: CASSQERLAGGNEQFF; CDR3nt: TGCGCCAGCAGCCAAGAAAGACTAGCGGGCGGGAATGAGCAGTTCTTC
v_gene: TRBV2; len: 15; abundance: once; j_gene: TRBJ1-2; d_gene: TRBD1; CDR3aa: CASSRAGTGRYGYTF; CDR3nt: TGTGCCAGCAGTCGCGCCGGGACAGGGCGCTATGGCTACACCTTC
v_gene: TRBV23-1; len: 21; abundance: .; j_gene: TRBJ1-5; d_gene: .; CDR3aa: CASSQPNREGSGTLGDQPQHF; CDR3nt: TGCGCCAGCAGTCAACCAAACCGGGAGGGGTCGGGGACCTTGGGAGATCAGCCCCAGCATTTT
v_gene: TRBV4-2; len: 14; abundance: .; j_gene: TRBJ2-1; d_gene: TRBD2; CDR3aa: CASSPLQRGNEQFF; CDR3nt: TGTGCCAGCAGCCCCCTGCAGCGGGGGAATGAGCAGTTCTTC
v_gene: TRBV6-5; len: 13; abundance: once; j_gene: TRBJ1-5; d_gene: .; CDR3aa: CASRHNSNQPQHF; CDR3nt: TGTGCCAGCAGACATAATAGCAATCAGCCCCAGCATTTT
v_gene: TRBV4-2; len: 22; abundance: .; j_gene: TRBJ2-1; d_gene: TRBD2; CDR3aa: CASSRTSGSYFSLMREPYEQFF; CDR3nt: TGTGCCAGCAGCCGGACTAGCGGGAGTTATTTTAGTCTTATGCGAGAACCCTATGAGCAGTTCTTC
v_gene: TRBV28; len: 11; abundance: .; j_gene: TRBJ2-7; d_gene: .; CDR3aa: CASSETYEQYF; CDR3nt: TGTGCCAGCTCCGAGACCTACGAGCAGTACTTC
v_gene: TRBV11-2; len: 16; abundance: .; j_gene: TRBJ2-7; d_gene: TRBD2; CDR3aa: CASSGHSSGSRYEQYF; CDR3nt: TGTGCCAGCAGCGGACACTCTAGCGGGAGTAGGTACGAGCAGTACTTC
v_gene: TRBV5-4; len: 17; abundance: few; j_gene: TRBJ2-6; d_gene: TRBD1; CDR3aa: CASSSVQGAGGANVLTF; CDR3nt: TGTGCCAGCAGCTCTGTGCAGGGGGCGGGAGGGGCCAACGTCCTGACTTTC
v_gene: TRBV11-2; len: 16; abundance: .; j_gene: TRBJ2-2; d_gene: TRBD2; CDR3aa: CASSLGSGTNTGELFF; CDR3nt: TGTGCCAGCAGCTTGGGTAGCGGGACCAACACCGGGGAGCTGTTTTTT
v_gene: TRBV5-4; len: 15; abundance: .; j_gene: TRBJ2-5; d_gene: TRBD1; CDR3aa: CASSRDRGEEETQYF; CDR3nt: TGTGCCAGCAGCCGGGACAGGGGGGAGGAGGAGACCCAGTACTTC
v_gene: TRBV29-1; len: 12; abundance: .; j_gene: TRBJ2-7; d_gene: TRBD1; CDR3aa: CSVGVGGREQYF; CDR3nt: TGCAGCGTTGGGGTAGGGGGCCGCGAGCAGTACTTC
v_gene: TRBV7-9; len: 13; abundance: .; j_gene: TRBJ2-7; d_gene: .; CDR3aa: CASSLAPSTEQYF; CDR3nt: TGTGCCAGCAGCTTAGCCCCTAGCACCGAGCAGTACTTC
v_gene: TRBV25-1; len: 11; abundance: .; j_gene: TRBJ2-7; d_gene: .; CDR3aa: CAKRVPYEQYF; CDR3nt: TGTGCCAAAAGAGTCCCCTACGAGCAGTACTTC
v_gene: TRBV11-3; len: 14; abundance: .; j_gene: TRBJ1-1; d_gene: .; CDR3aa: CASSLEPGGTEAFF; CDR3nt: TGTGCCAGCAGCTTAGAACCGGGGGGCACTGAAGCTTTCTTT
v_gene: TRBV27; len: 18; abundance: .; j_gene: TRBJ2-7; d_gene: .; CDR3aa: CASSLQGPRRASSYEQYF; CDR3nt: TGTGCCAGCAGTCTCCAAGGCCCGCGGAGGGCGAGCTCCTACGAGCAGTACTTC
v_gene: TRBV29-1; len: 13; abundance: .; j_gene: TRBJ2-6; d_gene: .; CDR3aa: CSVDSSGANVLTF; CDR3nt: TGCAGCGTTGACAGCTCTGGGGCCAACGTCCTGACTTTC
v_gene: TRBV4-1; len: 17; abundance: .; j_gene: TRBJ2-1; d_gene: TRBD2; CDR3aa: CASSSPAAGGPLNEQFF; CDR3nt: TGCGCCAGCAGCTCCCCGGCAGCGGGAGGGCCATTAAATGAGCAGTTCTTC
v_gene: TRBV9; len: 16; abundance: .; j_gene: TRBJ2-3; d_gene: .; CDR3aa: CASSVVEGGDLDTQYF; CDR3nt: TGTGCCAGCAGCGTAGTGGAAGGGGGGGACTTAGATACGCAGTATTTT
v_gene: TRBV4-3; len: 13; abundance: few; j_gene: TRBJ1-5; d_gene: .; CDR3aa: CASSQRLNQPQHF; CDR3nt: TGCGCCAGCAGCCAACGGTTAAATCAGCCCCAGCATTTT
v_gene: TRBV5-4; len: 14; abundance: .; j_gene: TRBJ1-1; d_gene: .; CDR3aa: CASSLEQTNTEAFF; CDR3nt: TGTGCCAGCAGCTTAGAACAAACGAACACTGAAGCTTTCTTT
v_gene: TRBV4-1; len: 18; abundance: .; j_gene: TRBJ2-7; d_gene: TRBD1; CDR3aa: CASSQGSGGRDSIYEQYF; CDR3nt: TGCGCCAGCAGCCAAGGGTCAGGGGGTCGGGACAGTATTTACGAGCAGTACTTC
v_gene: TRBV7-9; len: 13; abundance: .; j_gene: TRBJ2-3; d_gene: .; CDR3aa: CASSSVRTDTQYF; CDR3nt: TGTGCCAGCAGCTCGGTTCGCACAGATACGCAGTATTTT
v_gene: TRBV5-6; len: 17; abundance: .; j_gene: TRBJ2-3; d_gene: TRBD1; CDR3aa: CASSHRPDRGGGDTQYF; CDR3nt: TGTGCCAGCAGCCACCGCCCCGACAGGGGCGGCGGAGATACGCAGTATTTT
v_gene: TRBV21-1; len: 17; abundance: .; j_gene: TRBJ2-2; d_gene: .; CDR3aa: CASNGTSGSSSTGELFF; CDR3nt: TGTGCCAGCAACGGGACTAGCGGGAGCTCGAGCACCGGGGAGCTGTTTTTT
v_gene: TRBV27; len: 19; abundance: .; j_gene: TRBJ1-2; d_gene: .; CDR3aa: CASSAPGGPSANTNYGYTF; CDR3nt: TGTGCCAGCAGTGCCCCGGGGGGACCAAGTGCCAACACTAACTATGGCTACACCTTC
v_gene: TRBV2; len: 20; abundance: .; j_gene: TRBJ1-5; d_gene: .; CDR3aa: CASSEAWPKTGPYSNQPQHF; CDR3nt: TGTGCCAGCAGTGAAGCGTGGCCGAAGACAGGCCCCTATAGCAATCAGCCCCAGCATTTT
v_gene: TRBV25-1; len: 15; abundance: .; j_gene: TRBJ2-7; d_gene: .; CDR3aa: CASSDFGRGWHEQYF; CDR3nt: TGTGCCAGCAGTGATTTTGGCAGGGGCTGGCACGAGCAGTACTTC
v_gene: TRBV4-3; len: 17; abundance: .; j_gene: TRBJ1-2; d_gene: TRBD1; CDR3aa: CASSQDRGGAVNYGYTF; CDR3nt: TGCGCCAGCAGCCAAGATCGAGGGGGCGCGGTCAACTATGGCTACACCTTC
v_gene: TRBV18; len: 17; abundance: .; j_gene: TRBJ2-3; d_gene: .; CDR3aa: CASSPWGPLRPADTQYF; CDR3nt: TGTGCCAGCTCACCCTGGGGCCCGCTAAGGCCGGCAGATACGCAGTATTTT
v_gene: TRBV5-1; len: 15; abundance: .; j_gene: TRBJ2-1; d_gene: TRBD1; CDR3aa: CASSQDRDRDNEQFF; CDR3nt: TGCGCCAGCAGCCAGGATCGAGACAGGGACAATGAGCAGTTCTTC
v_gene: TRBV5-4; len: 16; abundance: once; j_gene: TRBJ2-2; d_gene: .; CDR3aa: CASSSSTGLVTGELFF; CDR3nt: TGTGCCAGCAGCTCCTCGACAGGACTCGTCACCGGGGAGCTGTTTTTT
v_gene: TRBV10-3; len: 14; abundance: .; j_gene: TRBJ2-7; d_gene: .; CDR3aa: CAISVDGTSSEQYF; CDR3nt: TGTGCCATCAGTGTTGACGGTACTAGCTCCGAGCAGTACTTC
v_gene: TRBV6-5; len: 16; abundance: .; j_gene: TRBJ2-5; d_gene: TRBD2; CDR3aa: CASSYLPGTSVETQYF; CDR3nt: TGTGCCAGCAGTTACTTGCCCGGGACTAGCGTGGAGACCCAGTACTTC
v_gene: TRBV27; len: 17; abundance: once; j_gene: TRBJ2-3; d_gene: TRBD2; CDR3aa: CASSATPTSGSTDTQYF; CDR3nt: TGTGCCAGCAGTGCCACACCCACTAGCGGGAGTACAGATACGCAGTATTTT
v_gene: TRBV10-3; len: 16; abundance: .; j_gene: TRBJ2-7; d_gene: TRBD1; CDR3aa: CAISGGNGTDSYEQYF; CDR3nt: TGTGCCATCAGTGGGGGGAATGGGACAGACTCCTACGAGCAGTACTTC
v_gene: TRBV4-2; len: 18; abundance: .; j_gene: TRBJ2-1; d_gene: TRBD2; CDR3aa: CASSQDPPRTSGDNEQFF; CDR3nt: TGTGCCAGCAGCCAAGATCCTCCACGGACTAGCGGGGATAATGAGCAGTTCTTC
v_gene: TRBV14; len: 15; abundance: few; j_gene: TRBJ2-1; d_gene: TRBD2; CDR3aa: CASSQDGTTHNEQFF; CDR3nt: TGTGCCAGCAGCCAAGACGGGACTACCCACAATGAGCAGTTCTTC
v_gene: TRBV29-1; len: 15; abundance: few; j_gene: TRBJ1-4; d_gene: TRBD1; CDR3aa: CSVEVKQGMNEKLFF; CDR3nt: TGCAGCGTTGAAGTGAAACAGGGGATGAATGAAAAACTGTTTTTT
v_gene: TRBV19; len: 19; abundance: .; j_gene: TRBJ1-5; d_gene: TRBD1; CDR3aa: CASSIEDGTGIYSNQPQHF; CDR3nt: TGTGCCAGTAGTATCGAGGACGGGACAGGGATATATAGCAATCAGCCCCAGCATTTT
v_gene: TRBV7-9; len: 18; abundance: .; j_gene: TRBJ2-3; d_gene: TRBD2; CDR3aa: CASSLVSVAGDSTDTQYF; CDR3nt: TGTGCCAGCAGCTTAGTTTCAGTAGCGGGAGACTCCACAGATACGCAGTATTTT
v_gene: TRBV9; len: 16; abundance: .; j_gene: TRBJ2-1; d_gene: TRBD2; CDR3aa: CASSVPPGLPTNEQFF; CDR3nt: TGTGCCAGCAGCGTACCGCCGGGACTACCGACGAATGAGCAGTTCTTC
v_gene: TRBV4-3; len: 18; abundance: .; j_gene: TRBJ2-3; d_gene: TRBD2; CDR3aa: CASSQENQREKGTDTQYF; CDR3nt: TGCGCCAGCAGCCAAGAGAATCAGCGGGAGAAAGGCACAGATACGCAGTATTTT
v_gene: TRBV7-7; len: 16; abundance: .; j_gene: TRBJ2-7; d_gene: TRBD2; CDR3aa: CATITVTAGGQCEQYF; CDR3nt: TGTGCCACCATTACCGTCACCGCGGGAGGCCAATGCGAGCAGTACTTC